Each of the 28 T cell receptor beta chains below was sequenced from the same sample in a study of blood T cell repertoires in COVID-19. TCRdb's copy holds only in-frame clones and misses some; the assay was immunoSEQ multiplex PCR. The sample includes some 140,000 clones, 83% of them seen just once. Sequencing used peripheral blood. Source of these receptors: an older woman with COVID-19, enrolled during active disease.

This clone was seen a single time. CDR3 nucleotide sequence: TGTGCCAGCAGCCTGCAGGGCTACGAGCAGTACTTC. Translated: CASSLQGYEQYF. The chain combines TRBV12-3 or TRBV12-4 with TRBJ2-7, with D perhaps TRBD1 (5 bases). Trimming stripped 6 bases from V and 3 bases from J, with 9 bases between. The CDR3 sequence is 12 residues long.

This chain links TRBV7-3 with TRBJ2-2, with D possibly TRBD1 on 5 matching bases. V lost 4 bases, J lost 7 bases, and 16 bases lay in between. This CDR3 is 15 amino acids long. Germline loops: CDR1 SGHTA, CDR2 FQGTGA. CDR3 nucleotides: TGTGCCAGCAGCTCCACCTCCTTGGGGCACGGGGAGCTGTTTTTT. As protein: CASSSTSLGHGELFF.

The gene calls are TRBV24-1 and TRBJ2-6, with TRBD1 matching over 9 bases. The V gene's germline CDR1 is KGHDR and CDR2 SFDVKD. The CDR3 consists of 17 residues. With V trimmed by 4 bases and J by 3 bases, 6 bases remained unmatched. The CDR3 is CATSEPRTGVGANVLTF. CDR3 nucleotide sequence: TGTGCCACCAGTGAGCCCAGGACAGGGGTTGGGGCCAACGTCCTGACTTTC.

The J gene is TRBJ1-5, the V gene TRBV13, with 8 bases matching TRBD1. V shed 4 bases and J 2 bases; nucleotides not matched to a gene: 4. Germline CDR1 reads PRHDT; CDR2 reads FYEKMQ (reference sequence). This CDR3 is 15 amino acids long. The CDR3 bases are TGTGCCAGCAGCTCCCAGGGGGCAGGCAATCAGCCCCAGCATTTT. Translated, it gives CASSSQGAGNQPQHF.

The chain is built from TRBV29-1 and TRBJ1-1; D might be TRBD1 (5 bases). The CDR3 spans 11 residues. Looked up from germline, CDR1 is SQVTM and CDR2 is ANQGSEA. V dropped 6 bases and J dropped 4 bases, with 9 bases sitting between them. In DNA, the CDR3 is TGCAGCGTAGCAGGGATCACTGAAGCTTTCTTT. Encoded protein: CSVAGITEAFF.

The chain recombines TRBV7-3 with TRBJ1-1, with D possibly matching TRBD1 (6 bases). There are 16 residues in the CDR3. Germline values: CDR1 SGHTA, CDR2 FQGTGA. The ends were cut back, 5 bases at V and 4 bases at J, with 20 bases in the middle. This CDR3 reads CASSPTSTGTRTEAFF. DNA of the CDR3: TGTGCCAGCAGCCCGACCAGTACAGGGACGCGCACTGAAGCTTTCTTT. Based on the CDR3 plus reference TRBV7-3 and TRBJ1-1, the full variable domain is GAGVSQTPSNKVTEKGKYVELRCDPISGHTALYWYRQSLGQGPEFLIYFQGTGAADDSGLPNDRFFAVRPEGSVSTLKIQRTERGDSAVYLCASSPTSTGTRTEAFFGQGTRLTVV.

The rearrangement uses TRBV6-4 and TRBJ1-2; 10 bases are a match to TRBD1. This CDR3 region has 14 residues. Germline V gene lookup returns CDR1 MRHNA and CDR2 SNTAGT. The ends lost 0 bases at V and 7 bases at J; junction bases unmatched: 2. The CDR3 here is CASSDSRDRGGYTF. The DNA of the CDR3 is TGTGCCAGCAGTGACTCAAGGGACAGGGGTGGCTACACCTTC.

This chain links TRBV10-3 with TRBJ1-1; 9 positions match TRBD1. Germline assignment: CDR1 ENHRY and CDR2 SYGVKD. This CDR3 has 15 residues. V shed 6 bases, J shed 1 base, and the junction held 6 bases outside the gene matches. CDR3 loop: CAIRDRGNANTEAFF. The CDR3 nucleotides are TGTGCCATCAGGGACAGGGGTAACGCGAACACTGAAGCTTTCTTT.

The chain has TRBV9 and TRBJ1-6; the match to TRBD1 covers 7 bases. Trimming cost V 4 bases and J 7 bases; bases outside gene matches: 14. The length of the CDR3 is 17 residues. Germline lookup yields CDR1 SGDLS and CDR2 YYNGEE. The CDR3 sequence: CASSTTPSGGWNSPLHF. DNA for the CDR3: TGTGCCAGCAGCACAACTCCCTCAGGGGGGTGGAATTCACCCCTCCACTTT.

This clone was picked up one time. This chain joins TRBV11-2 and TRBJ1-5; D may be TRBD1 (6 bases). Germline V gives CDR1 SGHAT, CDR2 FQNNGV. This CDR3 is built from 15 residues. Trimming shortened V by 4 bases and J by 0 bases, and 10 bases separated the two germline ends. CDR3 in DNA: TGTGCCAGCAGCTCGGACAGTTATAGCAATCAGCCCCAGCATTTT. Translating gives CASSSDSYSNQPQHF.

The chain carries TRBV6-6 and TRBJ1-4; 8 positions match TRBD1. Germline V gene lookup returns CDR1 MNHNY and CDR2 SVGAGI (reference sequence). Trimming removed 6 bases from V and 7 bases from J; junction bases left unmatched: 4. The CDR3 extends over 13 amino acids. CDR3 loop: CASSLGTGEKLFF. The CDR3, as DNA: TGTGCCAGCAGCCTAGGGACAGGTGAAAAACTGTTTTTT.

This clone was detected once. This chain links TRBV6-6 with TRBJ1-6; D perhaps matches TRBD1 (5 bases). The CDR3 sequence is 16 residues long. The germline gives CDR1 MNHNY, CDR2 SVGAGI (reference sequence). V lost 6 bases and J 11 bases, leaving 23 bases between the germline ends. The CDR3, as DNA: TGTGCCAGCAGCCTAACTACCGGGGCGTCGGGAGCACCCCTCCACTTT. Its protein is CASSLTTGASGAPLHF.

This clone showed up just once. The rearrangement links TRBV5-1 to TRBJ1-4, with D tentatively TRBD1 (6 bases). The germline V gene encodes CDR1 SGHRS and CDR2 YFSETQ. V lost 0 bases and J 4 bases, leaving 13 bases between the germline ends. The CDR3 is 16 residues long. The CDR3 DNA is TGCGCCAGCAGCTTGGAGAGAGGACAGCTTAATGAAAAACTGTTTTTT. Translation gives CASSLERGQLNEKLFF. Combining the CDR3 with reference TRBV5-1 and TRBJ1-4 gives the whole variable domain KAGVTQTPRYLIKTRGQQVTLSCSPISGHRSVSWYQQTPGQGLQFLFEYFSETQRNKGNFPGRFSGRQFSNSRSEMNVSTLELGDSALYLCASSLERGQLNEKLFFGSGTQLSVL.

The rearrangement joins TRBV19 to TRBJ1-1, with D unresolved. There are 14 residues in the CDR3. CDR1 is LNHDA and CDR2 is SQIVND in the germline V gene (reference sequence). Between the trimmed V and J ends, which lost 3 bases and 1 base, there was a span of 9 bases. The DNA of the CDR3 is TGTGCCAGTAGTATCGGCAGAGGGAACACTGAAGCTTTCTTT. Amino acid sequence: CASSIGRGNTEAFF.

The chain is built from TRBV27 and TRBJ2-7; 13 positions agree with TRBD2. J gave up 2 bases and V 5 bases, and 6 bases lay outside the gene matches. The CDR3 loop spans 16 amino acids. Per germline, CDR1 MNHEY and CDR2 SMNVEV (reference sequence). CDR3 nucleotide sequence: TGTGCCAGCAGTCTCCTAACTAGCGGGAGGGCCTACGAGCAGTACTTC. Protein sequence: CASSLLTSGRAYEQYF.

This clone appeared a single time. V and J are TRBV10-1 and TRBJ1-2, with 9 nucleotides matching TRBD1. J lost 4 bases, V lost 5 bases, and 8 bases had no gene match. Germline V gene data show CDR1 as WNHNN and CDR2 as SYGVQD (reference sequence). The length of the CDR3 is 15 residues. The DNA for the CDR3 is TGCGCCAGCAGTCCACAGGGGGCTTCGGTCTATGGCTACACCTTC. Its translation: CASSPQGASVYGYTF.

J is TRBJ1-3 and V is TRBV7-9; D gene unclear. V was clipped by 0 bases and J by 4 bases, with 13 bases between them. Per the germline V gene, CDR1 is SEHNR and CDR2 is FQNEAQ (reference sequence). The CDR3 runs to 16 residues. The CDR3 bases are TGTGCCAGCAGCTTAGCGCTCGGGTTTTCGGGAAACACCATATATTTT. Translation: CASSLALGFSGNTIYF.

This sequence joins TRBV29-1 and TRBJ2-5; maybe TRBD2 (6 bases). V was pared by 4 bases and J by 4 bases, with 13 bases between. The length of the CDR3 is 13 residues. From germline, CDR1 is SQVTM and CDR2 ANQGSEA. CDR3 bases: TGCAGCGTTGTCCCGGGGCGGGGAGAGACCCAGTACTTC. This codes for CSVVPGRGETQYF.

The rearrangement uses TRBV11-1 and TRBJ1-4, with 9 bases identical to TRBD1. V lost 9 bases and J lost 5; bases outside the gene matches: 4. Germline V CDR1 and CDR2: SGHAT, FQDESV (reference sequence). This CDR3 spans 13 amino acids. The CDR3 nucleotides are TGTGCCAGGGAGGACAGGGGAAATGAAAAACTGTTTTTT. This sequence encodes CAREDRGNEKLFF.

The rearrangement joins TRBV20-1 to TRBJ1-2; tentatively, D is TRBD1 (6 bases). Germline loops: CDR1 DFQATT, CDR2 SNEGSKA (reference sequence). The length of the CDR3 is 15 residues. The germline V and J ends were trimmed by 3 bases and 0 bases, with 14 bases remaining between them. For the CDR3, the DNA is TGCAGTGCTAGTGTCCGGACAGTAACTAACTATGGCTACACCTTC. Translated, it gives CSASVRTVTNYGYTF.

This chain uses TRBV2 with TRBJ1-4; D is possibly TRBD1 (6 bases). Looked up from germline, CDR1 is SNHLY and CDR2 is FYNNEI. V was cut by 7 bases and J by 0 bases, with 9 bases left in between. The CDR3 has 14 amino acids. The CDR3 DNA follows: TGTGCCAGCATTCGACAGGCAACTAATGAAAAACTGTTTTTT. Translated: CASIRQATNEKLFF.

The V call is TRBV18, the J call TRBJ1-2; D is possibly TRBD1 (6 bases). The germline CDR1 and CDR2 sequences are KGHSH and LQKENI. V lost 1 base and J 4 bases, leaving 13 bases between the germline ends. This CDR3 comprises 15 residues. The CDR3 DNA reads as TGTGCCAGCTCACCACGGACAGAAGAGAGCTATGGCTACACCTTC. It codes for CASSPRTEESYGYTF. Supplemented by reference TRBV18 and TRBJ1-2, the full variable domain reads NAGVMQNPRHLVRRRGQEARLRCSPMKGHSHVYWYRQLPEEGLKFMVYLQKENIIDESGMPKERFSAEFPKEGPSILRIQQVVRGDSAAYFCASSPRTEESYGYTFGSGTRLTVV.

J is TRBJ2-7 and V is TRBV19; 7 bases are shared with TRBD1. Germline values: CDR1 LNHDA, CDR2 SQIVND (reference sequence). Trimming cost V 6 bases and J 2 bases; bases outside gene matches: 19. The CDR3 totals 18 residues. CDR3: CASSHRSFPGTATYEQYF. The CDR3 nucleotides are TGTGCCAGTAGCCACCGCTCATTTCCCGGGACAGCGACCTACGAGCAGTACTTC.

Here the CDR3 DNA reads TGTGCCAGCAGCAAGGGGGTAAACACTGAAGCTTTCTTT. Its translation: CASSKGVNTEAFF. The V gene is TRBV7-3, the J gene TRBJ1-1, with D perhaps TRBD1 (6 bases). V was pared by 5 bases and J by 2 bases, with 9 bases between. Germline CDR1 and CDR2: SGHTA and FQGTGA. The CDR3 totals 13 residues.

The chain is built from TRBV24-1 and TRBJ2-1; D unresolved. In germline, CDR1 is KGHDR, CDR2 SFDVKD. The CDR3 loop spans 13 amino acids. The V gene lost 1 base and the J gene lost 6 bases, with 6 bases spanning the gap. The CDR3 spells CATSDFPGNEQFF. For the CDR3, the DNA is TGTGCCACCAGTGATTTTCCCGGCAATGAGCAGTTCTTC.

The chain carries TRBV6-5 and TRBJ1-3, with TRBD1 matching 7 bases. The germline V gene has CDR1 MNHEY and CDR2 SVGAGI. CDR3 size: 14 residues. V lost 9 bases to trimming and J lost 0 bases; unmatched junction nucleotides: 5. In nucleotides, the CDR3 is TGTGCCAGTTATACAGGGGACTCTGGAAACACCATATATTTT. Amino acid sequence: CASYTGDSGNTIYF.

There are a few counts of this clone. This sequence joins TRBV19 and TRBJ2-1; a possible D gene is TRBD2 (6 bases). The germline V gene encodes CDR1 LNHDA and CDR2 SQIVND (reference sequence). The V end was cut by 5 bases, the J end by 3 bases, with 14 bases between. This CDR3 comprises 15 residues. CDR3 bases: TGTGCCAGTAGTGTGTCGACTAGAATCTACAATGAGCAGTTCTTC. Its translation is CASSVSTRIYNEQFF.

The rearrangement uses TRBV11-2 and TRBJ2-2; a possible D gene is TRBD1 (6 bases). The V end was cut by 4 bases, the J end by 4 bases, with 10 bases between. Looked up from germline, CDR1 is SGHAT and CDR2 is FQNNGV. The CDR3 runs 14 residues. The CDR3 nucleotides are TGTGCCAGCAGCTGGGGACAATCCACCGGGGAGCTGTTTTTT. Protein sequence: CASSWGQSTGELFF.